This is a list of T cell receptor beta chains from one sample in a study of beta chain features in type 1 diabetes. Repertoires were generated with immunoSEQ multiplex PCR, while TCRdb's copy carries only in-frame clones and drops some. The sample carries approximately 380,000 clones, approximately 16% recorded once. The source material was naive CD4+ T cells from blood. All receptors derive from a woman between 18 and 30 years old in good health. CDR3s include the opening cysteine and the closing phenylalanine or tryptophan. A D gene is named only where the DNA matches it firmly. The size of a clone is reported for some rows only, either as once, few or many, or as a class for expanded clones.

D gene	V gene	clone size	J gene	CDR3 DNA	CDR3 protein
-	TRBV7-9	-	TRBJ2-3	TGTGCCAGCAGCTCGGGACCCGCGGGGACAGATACGCAGTATTTT	CASSSGPAGTDTQYF
-	TRBV19	few	TRBJ2-1	TGTGCCAGTAGTATCCAAGCGGGTACCTACAATGAGCAGTTCTTC	CASSIQAGTYNEQFF
TRBD1	TRBV4-3	-	TRBJ1-1	TGCGCCAGCAGCCAAGTGACAGGGCCCACTGAAGCTTTCTTT	CASSQVTGPTEAFF
-	TRBV30	few	TRBJ2-3	TGTGCCTGGAGTCCCTCCCCTAGCGGCACAGATACGCAGTATTTT	CAWSPSPSGTDTQYF
-	TRBV30	few	TRBJ2-1	TGTGCCCGCGGGGTTGGCGGGATATCCTACAATGAGCAGTTCTTC	CARGVGGISYNEQFF
TRBD2	TRBV14	few	TRBJ2-3	TGTGCCAGCAGCCCCATGACTAGCGGGACGTCAGATACGCAGTATTTT	CASSPMTSGTSDTQYF
-	TRBV9	-	TRBJ2-7	TGTGCCAGCAGCGTAGCGACCCTCAGGGGAGAGCAGTACTTC	CASSVATLRGEQYF
TRBD1	TRBV28	few	TRBJ1-5	TGTGCCAGCAGTTCGCAGGGGGCTCAGCCCCAGCATTTT	CASSSQGAQPQHF
TRBD2	TRBV29-1	few	TRBJ2-1	TGCAGCGGCACGAGGGATAGCGGGACGGGGAATGAGCAGTTCTTC	CSGTRDSGTGNEQFF
TRBD1	TRBV4-1	-	TRBJ2-7	TGCGCCAGCAGCCACACACAGGGGTTAACCTACGAGCAGTACTTC	CASSHTQGLTYEQYF
-	TRBV9	-	TRBJ2-3	TGTGCCAGCAGACGGGGGTTACCCAGCACAGATACGCAGTATTTT	CASRRGLPSTDTQYF
TRBD2	TRBV27	-	TRBJ2-1	TGTGCCAGCATCCTCTCCCGGGACTACCCTTTCAATGAGCAGTTCTTC	CASILSRDYPFNEQFF
TRBD2	TRBV9	few	TRBJ2-3	TGTGCCAGCAGCATTGGGACTAGCGGGCGACCTAGCACAGATACGCAGTATTTT	CASSIGTSGRPSTDTQYF
-	TRBV23-1	few	TRBJ1-2	TGCGCCAGCAGTCGACAAACGACAGCTAACTATGGCTACACCTTC	CASSRQTTANYGYTF
TRBD1	TRBV18	-	TRBJ1-1	TGTGCCAGCTCACCCGACCAGGGGGCGTACACTGAAGCTTTCTTT	CASSPDQGAYTEAFF
-	TRBV7-2	few	TRBJ2-5	TGTGCCAGCAGCTTAGCGGGAGGGGGGGAGACCCAGTACTTC	CASSLAGGGETQYF
-	TRBV7-9	few	TRBJ2-2	TGTGCCAGCAGCTTCGAAGGGGTGCGCACGAACACCGGGGAGCTGTTTTTT	CASSFEGVRTNTGELFF
TRBD2	TRBV11-2	-	TRBJ2-1	TGTGCCAGCAGCTTCGGCGGGAGGGATGAGCAGTTCTTC	CASSFGGRDEQFF
TRBD2	TRBV4-2	few	TRBJ2-7	TGTGCCAGCAGCCAAGAGGTTAGCGGGGCCCTCTACGAGCAGTACTTC	CASSQEVSGALYEQYF
-	TRBV30	-	TRBJ1-2	TGTGCCTGGGGTTCAGGAGGCGGCTATGGCTACACCTTC	CAWGSGGGYGYTF
-	TRBV6-5	-	TRBJ2-1	TGTGCCAGCAGAAGGACACGGTCTAACAATGAGCAGTTCTTC	CASRRTRSNNEQFF
-	TRBV4-1	few	TRBJ2-1	TGCGCCAGCAGCCAAGTGGGGGGCTCCTACAATGAGCAGTTCTTC	CASSQVGGSYNEQFF
-	TRBV23-1	few	TRBJ2-3	TGCGCCAGCACTCATACGCAGTATTTT	CASTHTQYF
-	TRBV7-2	few	TRBJ2-7	TGTGCCAGCAGCTTCGCAGGGGACCCCCGCGAGCAGTACTTC	CASSFAGDPREQYF
TRBD2	TRBV29-1	-	TRBJ2-7	TGCAGCGTTGAAGTCCCTAGCGGGAGTATGTACGAGCAGTACTTC	CSVEVPSGSMYEQYF
TRBD2	TRBV30	once	TRBJ2-5	TGTGCCTGGAGTGTGCCCGGGGGGGTGGGGACCCAGTACTTC	CAWSVPGGVGTQYF
-	TRBV7-2	-	TRBJ2-2	TGTGCCAGCAGCTTATCGCGCTACACCGGGGAGCTGTTTTTT	CASSLSRYTGELFF
-	TRBV5-1	few	TRBJ1-5	TGCGCCAGCAGCTTAGGGCCGGCGGGAGATCAGCCCCAGCATTTT	CASSLGPAGDQPQHF
TRBD1	TRBV9	-	TRBJ1-4	TGTGCCAGCAGCGACGGACAGGGGTTGAATGAAAAACTGTTTTTT	CASSDGQGLNEKLFF
TRBD2	TRBV19	few	TRBJ2-1	TGTGCCAGTAGTACAGCCCCACTAGCGGAGAGCGCCAGGGAGCAGTTCTTC	CASSTAPLAESAREQFF
-	TRBV28	few	TRBJ2-4	TGTGCCAGCAGTTTTTATGAGGGCAGCAAAAACATTCAGTACTTC	CASSFYEGSKNIQYF
-	TRBV5-5	few	TRBJ2-6	TGTGCCAGCAGCTCCCTGACAGGAACTGGGGCCAACGTCCTGACTTTC	CASSSLTGTGANVLTF
-	TRBV28	-	TRBJ1-5	TGTGCCACCTACTTTTATCGGGAGCGGGCTAGCAATCAGCCCCAGCATTTT	CATYFYRERASNQPQHF
-	TRBV29-1	few	TRBJ2-4	TGCAGCGTTTCAGGAAGAGCCAAAAACATTCAGTACTTC	CSVSGRAKNIQYF
-	TRBV14	-	TRBJ1-2	TGTGCCAGCAGCCCCCAATGGGGGCCTAACTATGGCTACACCTTC	CASSPQWGPNYGYTF
-	TRBV15	-	TRBJ2-1	TGTGCCACCAGCAGAGATACTAGCTCCTACAATGAGCAGTTCTTC	CATSRDTSSYNEQFF
-	TRBV7-7	-	TRBJ2-7	TGTGCCAGAGATAAACCCTCGGGACTCGCATCGGGGGAGCAGTACTTC	CARDKPSGLASGEQYF
TRBD1	TRBV30	-	TRBJ1-1	TGTGCCCGGGACAGGGGCGGCCCTGAAGCTTTCTTT	CARDRGGPEAFF
TRBD2	TRBV2	few	TRBJ2-1	TGTGCCAGCAGTAACCCCGGGAAGCGGGAGGGTACCGATGAGCAGTTCTTC	CASSNPGKREGTDEQFF
-	TRBV30	once	TRBJ2-4	TGTGCCTGGAGTGCCCGAAACATTCAGTACTTC	CAWSARNIQYF
-	TRBV4-3	-	TRBJ2-1	TGCGCCAGCAGCTCCCGAGAGAGGTCCTACAATGAGCAGTTCTTC	CASSSRERSYNEQFF
TRBD2	TRBV30	-	TRBJ2-5	TGTGCCTGGAGTCTAGGGCTAGCGGGGAAATCGACCCAGTACTTC	CAWSLGLAGKSTQYF
TRBD2	TRBV13	few	TRBJ2-1	TGTGCCAGCAGCTCACACGGGACTAGCGGTTTCTTC	CASSSHGTSGFF
-	TRBV6-6	few	TRBJ2-7	TGTGCCAGCAGTTGGGGACACGGCGAGCAGTACTTC	CASSWGHGEQYF
-	TRBV14	few	TRBJ1-4	TGTGCCAGCAGCCAAGTCAGGCGCTACGAAAAACTGTTTTTT	CASSQVRRYEKLFF
-	TRBV9	few	TRBJ1-2	TGTGCCAGCAGCGTATGGATGGGGGGGAACTATGGCTACACCTTC	CASSVWMGGNYGYTF
TRBD1	TRBV6-5	few	TRBJ1-1	TGTGCCAGCAGTCGGGACAGGGTGTCGAACACTGAAGCTTTCTTT	CASSRDRVSNTEAFF
-	TRBV16	-	TRBJ1-1	TGTGCCAGCACCTCAGGGCGGCTCTTGAACACTGAAGCTTTCTTT	CASTSGRLLNTEAFF
TRBD1	TRBV9	few	TRBJ2-7	TGTGCCAGCAGCGTAAGTTCAGGGACAGGGTCTTACGAGCAGTACTTC	CASSVSSGTGSYEQYF
-	TRBV5-6	few	TRBJ2-1	TGTGCCAGCAGCTCGTACGCCCTGGGACTGGGCGGGTCCTACAATGAGCAGTTCTTC	CASSSYALGLGGSYNEQFF
TRBD1	TRBV7-8	-	TRBJ2-3	TGTGCCAGCAGCTGGCAGGACAGGGATGCAGATACGCAGTATTTT	CASSWQDRDADTQYF
TRBD1	TRBV29-1	-	TRBJ2-7	TGCAGCGTCGTCCCGGGACAGGGGGCCTCCTACGAGCAGTACTTC	CSVVPGQGASYEQYF